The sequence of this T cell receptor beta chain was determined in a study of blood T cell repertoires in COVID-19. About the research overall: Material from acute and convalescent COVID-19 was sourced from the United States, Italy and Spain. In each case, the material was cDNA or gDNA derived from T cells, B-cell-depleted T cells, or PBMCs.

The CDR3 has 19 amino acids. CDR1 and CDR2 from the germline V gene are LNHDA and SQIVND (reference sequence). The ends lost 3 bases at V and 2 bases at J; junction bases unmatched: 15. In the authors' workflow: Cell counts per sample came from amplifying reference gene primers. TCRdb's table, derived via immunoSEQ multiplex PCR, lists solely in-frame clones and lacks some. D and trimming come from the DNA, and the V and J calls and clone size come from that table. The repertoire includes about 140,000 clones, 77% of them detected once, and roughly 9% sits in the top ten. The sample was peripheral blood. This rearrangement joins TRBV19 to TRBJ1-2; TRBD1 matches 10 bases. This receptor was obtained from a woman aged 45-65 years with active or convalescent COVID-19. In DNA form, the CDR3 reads TGTGCCAGTAGTATTAGGCTACAATCGACAGGGGGCCTCAACTATGGCTACACCTTC. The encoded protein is CASSIRLQSTGGLNYGYTF. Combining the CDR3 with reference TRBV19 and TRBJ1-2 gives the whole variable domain DGGITQSPKYLFRKEGQNVTLSCEQNLNHDAMYWYRQDPGQGLRLIYYSQIVNDFQKGDIAEGYSVSREKKESFPLTVTSAQKNPTAFYLCASSIRLQSTGGLNYGYTFGSGTRLTVV.